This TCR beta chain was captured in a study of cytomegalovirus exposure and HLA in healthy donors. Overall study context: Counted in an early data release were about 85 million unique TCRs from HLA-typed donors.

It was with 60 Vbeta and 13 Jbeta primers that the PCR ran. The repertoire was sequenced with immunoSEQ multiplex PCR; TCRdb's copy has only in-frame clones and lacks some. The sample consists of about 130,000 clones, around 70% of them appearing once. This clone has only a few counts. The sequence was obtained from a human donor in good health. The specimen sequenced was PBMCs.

This CDR3 reads CASSHDPGQSLYEQYF. For the CDR3, the DNA is TGCGCCAGCAGCCACGATCCGGGACAGAGCCTATACGAGCAGTACTTC. The genes are TRBV4-1 and TRBJ2-7, with 7 bases identical to TRBD1. Germline V CDR1 and CDR2: MGHRA, YSYEKL. After removal of 3 bases from V and 4 bases from J, the junction contained 12 bases not matched to a gene. The CDR3 has 16 residues.